The 23 T cell receptor beta chains below were found in one sample sequenced in a study of shared clonotypes between healthy human individuals. Sequencing used immunoSEQ multiplex PCR; TCRdb keeps in-frame clones, though not all of them. This sample has approximately 340,000 clones; less than 85% occur once, and the top ten carry approximately 10%. Sequenced: memory CD4+ T cells sorted from blood. Noted subset: CD45RA-negative fraction. The receptors were gathered from a man younger than 45 in good health.

J is TRBJ1-2 and V is TRBV29-1; possibly TRBD1 for D (6 bases). Trimming stripped 6 bases from V and 5 bases from J, with 13 bases between. The CDR3 totals 12 residues. Germline V lookup: CDR1 SQVTM, CDR2 ANQGSEA. The CDR3 nucleotides read TGCAGCGTGGACAGAGACTTTTATGGCTACACCTTC. Protein sequence: CSVDRDFYGYTF.

V and J are TRBV5-1 and TRBJ1-2, with TRBD1 as a possible D gene (5 bases). The CDR3 is made up of 13 amino acids. The V end lost 7 bases, the J end lost 4 bases, and 14 bases lay between the germline ends. Looked up from germline, CDR1 is SGHRS and CDR2 is YFSETQ. The CDR3 sequence: CASARESTYGYTF. In nucleotides, the CDR3 is TGCGCCAGCGCCAGGGAAAGCACCTATGGCTACACCTTC.

V gene TRBV19 combines with J gene TRBJ2-7, with TRBD2 identical over 10 bases. Trimming cost V 7 bases and J 3 bases; bases outside gene matches: 9. The length of the CDR3 is 15 residues. Germline V CDR1 and CDR2: LNHDA, SQIVND (reference sequence). The CDR3 DNA is TGTGCCAGTATGGGAGAAGCTAGCGGGAGCTACGAGCAGTACTTC. It is translated as CASMGEASGSYEQYF. The whole variable domain, remainder taken from reference TRBV19 and TRBJ2-7, is DGGITQSPKYLFRKEGQNVTLSCEQNLNHDAMYWYRQDPGQGLRLIYYSQIVNDFQKGDIAEGYSVSREKKESFPLTVTSAQKNPTAFYLCASMGEASGSYEQYFGPGTRLTVT.

About this clone: Within the sample, other DNA sequences also encode this same CDR3. The chain joins TRBV14 to TRBJ1-1; no clear D. The CDR3 is 13 amino acids. V was trimmed by 4 bases and J by 3 bases, leaving 9 bases between them. In germline, CDR1 is SGHDN, CDR2 FVKESK. The CDR3 region is CASSPRHHTEAFF. In DNA form, the CDR3 reads TGTGCCAGCAGCCCTCGACACCACACTGAAGCTTTCTTT.

This chain links TRBV2 with TRBJ2-1, with 8 bases that match TRBD2. CDR3 length: 13 amino acids. V gave up 7 bases and J gave up 7 bases; unmatched junction bases: 6. CDR1 is SNHLY and CDR2 is FYNNEI in the germline V gene. The CDR3 bases are TGTGCCAGCATGGAGCGGGAGAATAATGAGCAGTTCTTC. Protein product: CASMERENNEQFF.

V gene TRBV30 combines with J gene TRBJ1-3; D remains ambiguous. The CDR3 totals 14 residues. Germline values: CDR1 GTSNPN, CDR2 SVGIG (reference sequence). With 3 bases removed from V and 0 bases from J, the gap between germline ends came to 9 bases. Here the CDR3 DNA reads TGTGCCTGGAGGGCAGACCGCTCTGGAAACACCATATATTTT. This sequence encodes CAWRADRSGNTIYF.

The gene calls are TRBV30 and TRBJ2-7; D unclear. Trimming pared 0 bases from V and 2 bases from J, leaving 5 bases between. The CDR3 extends over 12 amino acids. Germline V gene data show CDR1 as GTSNPN and CDR2 as SVGIG (reference sequence). As DNA, the CDR3 is TGTGCCTGGAGTGTACATACCTACGAGCAGTACTTC. This encodes CAWSVHTYEQYF.

The chain joins TRBV6-1 to TRBJ1-2; D not certain. From germline, CDR1 is MNHNS and CDR2 SASEGT. The CDR3 is 13 residues long. The ends were cut back, 4 bases at V and 4 bases at J, with 10 bases in the middle. Written as DNA, the CDR3 is TGTGCCAGCAGTGTCGAGGTTTCCTATGGCTACACCTTC. Translating gives CASSVEVSYGYTF.

The V and J genes are TRBV9 and TRBJ2-2; possibly TRBD2 for D (5 bases). V lost 3 bases to trimming and J lost 7 bases, with 10 bases between them. This CDR3 has 13 amino acids. From germline, CDR1 is SGDLS and CDR2 YYNGEE. CDR3: CASSAEGVGELFF. CDR3 DNA: TGTGCCAGCAGCGCCGAGGGAGTCGGGGAGCTGTTTTTT.

This clone appeared a single time. The gene calls are TRBV6-1 and TRBJ2-5, with a weak D call TRBD2 (6 bases). V shed 4 bases and J shed 5 bases, with 11 bases lying between them. Germline CDR1 reads MNHNS; CDR2 reads SASEGT. The CDR3 consists of 13 residues. In nucleotides, the CDR3 is TGTGCCAGCAGTGTGGAGGGTAGGGAGACCCAGTACTTC. Translated, it gives CASSVEGRETQYF.

The rearrangement joins TRBV11-2 to TRBJ2-1, with D possibly TRBD1 on 5 matching bases. Germline-derived CDR1 and CDR2 are SGHAT and FQNNGV. The CDR3 spans 14 residues. V gave up 2 bases and J gave up 10 bases, with 15 bases separating them. CDR3 sequence reads: CASSLQGSLSEQFF. The CDR3 DNA is TGTGCCAGCAGCTTACAGGGTTCCCTATCCGAGCAGTTCTTC.

This CDR3 is CASSSRDRVTGANVLTF. The CDR3 DNA follows: TGTGCCAGCAGTTCCCGGGACAGGGTAACTGGGGCCAACGTCCTGACTTTC. The chain recombines TRBV7-8 with TRBJ2-6; TRBD1 matches 9 bases. This CDR3 comprises 17 residues. With V trimmed by 6 bases and J by 2 bases, 8 bases remained unmatched. Germline CDR1 reads SGHVS; CDR2 reads FQNEAQ.

This clone showed up just a few times. This chain links TRBV2 with TRBJ2-1; tentative D call: TRBD2 (5 bases). The length of the CDR3 is 15 residues. Germline-derived CDR1 and CDR2 are SNHLY and FYNNEI. V was cut by 3 bases and J by 3 bases, with 12 bases left in between. The CDR3 protein is CASSENSGIYNEQFF. DNA of the CDR3: TGTGCCAGCAGTGAGAACAGCGGCATCTACAATGAGCAGTTCTTC.

CDR3 sequence (DNA): TGTGCCAGTAGTTCCTTCCGGGACAGGGGGAACAATGAGCAGTTCTTC. Translation gives CASSSFRDRGNNEQFF. The chain employs TRBV19 and TRBJ2-1; the match to TRBD1 covers 11 bases. The length of the CDR3 is 16 residues. J lost 5 bases, V lost 5 bases, and 8 bases had no gene match. Germline loops: CDR1 LNHDA, CDR2 SQIVND (reference sequence).

This rearrangement joins TRBV10-2 to TRBJ2-1, with TRBD1 matching 12 bases. CDR3 size: 17 residues. Germline V gives CDR1 WSHSY, CDR2 SAAADI. The junction had 14 bases not matched to a gene; V was cut back by 6 bases and J by 8 bases. The CDR3 DNA reads as TGCGCCAGCAGGACCGGGACAGGGGGCGTGAGAAAATATGAGCAGTTCTTC. Protein sequence: CASRTGTGGVRKYEQFF.

This rearrangement joins TRBV30 to TRBJ2-7, with D hard to call. CDR3 length equals 11 residues. Germline assignment: CDR1 GTSNPN and CDR2 SVGIG (reference sequence). V gave up 5 bases and J gave up 6 bases, with 11 bases separating them. The CDR3 nucleotides read TGTGCCTGGGGTGGAATAGGCGAGCAGTACTTC. It codes for CAWGGIGEQYF.

V is TRBV11-2 and J is TRBJ2-6; no firm D call. CDR1 and CDR2 (germline): SGHAT, FQNNGV. The V and J ends lost 1 base and 0 bases respectively, with 13 bases between them. The CDR3 covers 18 residues. CDR3: CASSLVLGRISGANVLTF. The DNA for the CDR3 is TGTGCCAGCAGCTTAGTCCTTGGCAGGATCTCTGGGGCCAACGTCCTGACTTTC.

The J gene is TRBJ1-1, the V gene TRBV6-1; no firm D call. Germline CDR1 is MNHNS and CDR2 is SASEGT. Trimming stripped 1 base from V and 9 bases from J, with 12 bases between. CDR3 length: 13 residues. The CDR3 here is CASSEGQTGQAFF. The CDR3 DNA follows: TGTGCCAGCAGTGAAGGGCAGACGGGCCAAGCTTTCTTT.

The chain joins TRBV4-1 to TRBJ2-1; D is unresolved. Germline values: CDR1 MGHRA, CDR2 YSYEKL. The CDR3 totals 11 residues. V lost 3 bases and J lost 10, with 7 bases in between. The CDR3 region is CASSHFGEQFF. The CDR3, as DNA: TGCGCCAGCAGCCATTTTGGGGAGCAGTTCTTC.

A few counts support this clone. The V and J genes are TRBV6-1 and TRBJ2-2, with D tentatively TRBD1 (6 bases). The germline V and J ends were trimmed by 6 bases and 6 bases, with 14 bases remaining between them. CDR1 is MNHNS, CDR2 SASEGT, per germline. CDR3 length: 14 residues. The CDR3, as DNA: TGTGCCAGCAGAGGTCAGGGGATAGCCGGGGAGCTGTTTTTT. This translates into CASRGQGIAGELFF.

This clone was seen just once. This chain links TRBV7-2 with TRBJ2-5; a weak D match, TRBD2 (6 bases). CDR1 is SGHTA and CDR2 is FQGNSA in the germline V gene. V shed 4 bases and J shed 7 bases, with 22 bases lying between them. This CDR3 has 16 residues. The CDR3 DNA is TGTGCCAGCAGCTCGCAAGGACTATTGACTGCGGGGACCCAGTACTTC. This sequence encodes CASSSQGLLTAGTQYF.

This rearrangement joins TRBV28 to TRBJ2-7; TRBD2 might be the D (6 bases). V was pared by 5 bases and J by 5 bases, with 16 bases between. CDR1 is MDHEN and CDR2 is SYDVKM in the germline V gene. The CDR3 covers 14 residues. DNA of the CDR3: TGTGCCAGCAGTCCTACAGGCCGCGGGAACGAGCAGTACTTC. Its protein product is CASSPTGRGNEQYF. The complete variable domain, with remaining parts taken from reference TRBV28 and TRBJ2-7, reads DVKVTQSSRYLVKRTGEKVFLECVQDMDHENMFWYRQDPGLGLRLIYFSYDVKMKEKGDIPEGYSVSREKKERFSLILESASTNQTSMYLCASSPTGRGNEQYFGPGTRLTVT.

CDR3 sequence: CASSYSYNEQFF. For the CDR3, the DNA is TGTGCCAGCAGTTATAGCTACAATGAGCAGTTCTTC. The chain has TRBV6-6 and TRBJ2-1; no definite D call. The CDR3 is made up of 12 amino acids. V was cut by 3 bases and J by 3 bases, with 3 bases left in between. The germline V gene encodes CDR1 MNHNY and CDR2 SVGAGI (reference sequence).